This T cell receptor (beta chain) was captured by sequencing in a study of blood T cell repertoires in COVID-19. Study-level information: PBMCs, B-cell-depleted T cells, or T cells provided the cDNA or gDNA that made up the material.

This clone was counted once. The CDR3 runs 14 residues. The germline V gene has CDR1 LGHDT and CDR2 YNNKEL (reference sequence). V lost 0 bases, J lost 4 bases, and 9 bases lay in between. Original processing methods: Amplification of reference gene primers provided the estimated nucleated cell counts. Some clones are missing from TCRdb's copy, which holds only in-frame ones; the method was immunoSEQ multiplex PCR. Clonal size and the V and J genes are those of that table, whereas D and trimming came from the DNA. Altogether 390,000 or so clones are present, about 87% being singletons, with the ten largest covering about 9.4%.

This receptor was taken from a woman aged 45-65 years who had recovered from COVID-19. Material: PBMCs or T cells enriched from blood (not recorded which). The chain links TRBV3-1 (or the pseudogene TRBV3-2) to TRBJ1-1; tentative D call: TRBD1 (5 bases). The CDR3 sequence is CASSQEGGSTEAFF. The CDR3 nucleotides read TGTGCCAGCAGCCAAGAGGGGGGGAGCACTGAAGCTTTCTTT.